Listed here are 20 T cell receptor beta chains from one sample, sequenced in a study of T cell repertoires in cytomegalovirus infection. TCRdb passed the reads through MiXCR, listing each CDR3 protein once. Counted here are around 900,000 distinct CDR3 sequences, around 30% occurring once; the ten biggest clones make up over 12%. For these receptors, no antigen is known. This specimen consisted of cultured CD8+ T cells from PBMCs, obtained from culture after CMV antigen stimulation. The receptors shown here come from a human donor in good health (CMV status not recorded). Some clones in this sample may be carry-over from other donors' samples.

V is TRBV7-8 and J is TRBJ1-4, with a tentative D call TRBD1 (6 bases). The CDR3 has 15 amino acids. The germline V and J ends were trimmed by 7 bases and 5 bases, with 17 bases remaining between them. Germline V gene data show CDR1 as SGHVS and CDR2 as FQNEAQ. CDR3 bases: TGTGCCAGCAACTCGAGAGGGAGGGGGAATGAAAAACTGTTTTTT. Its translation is CASNSRGRGNEKLFF.

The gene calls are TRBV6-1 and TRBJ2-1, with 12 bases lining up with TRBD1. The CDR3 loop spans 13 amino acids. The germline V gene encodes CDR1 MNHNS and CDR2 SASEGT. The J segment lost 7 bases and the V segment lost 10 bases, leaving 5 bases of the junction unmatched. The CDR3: CANRDRGRNEQFF. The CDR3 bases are TGTGCCAACAGGGACAGGGGGCGGAATGAGCAGTTCTTC.

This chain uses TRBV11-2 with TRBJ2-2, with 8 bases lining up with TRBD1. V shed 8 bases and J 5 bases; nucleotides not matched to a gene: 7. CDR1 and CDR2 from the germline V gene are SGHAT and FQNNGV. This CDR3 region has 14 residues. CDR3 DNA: TGTGCCAGCGGAGACAGGGGAGCAACCGGGGAGCTGTTTTTT. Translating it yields CASGDRGATGELFF.

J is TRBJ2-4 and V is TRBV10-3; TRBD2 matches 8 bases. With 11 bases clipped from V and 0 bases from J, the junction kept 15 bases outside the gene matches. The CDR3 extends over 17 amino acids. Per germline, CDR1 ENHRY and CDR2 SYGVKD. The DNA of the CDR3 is TGTGCCTCGACCGGGAGCGGGGGCCCAGTAGCCAAAAACATTCAGTACTTC. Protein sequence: CASTGSGGPVAKNIQYF.

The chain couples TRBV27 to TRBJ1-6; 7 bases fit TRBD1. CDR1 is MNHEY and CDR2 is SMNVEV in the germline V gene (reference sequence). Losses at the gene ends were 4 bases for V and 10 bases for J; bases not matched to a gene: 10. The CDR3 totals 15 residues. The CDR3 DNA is TGTGCCAGCAGTTACGGAGACAGGGTTTACTCACCCCTCCACTTT. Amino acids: CASSYGDRVYSPLHF.

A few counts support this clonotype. The chain's CDR3 is CASSPPGLTNEQFF. Here the CDR3 DNA reads TGTGCCAGCAGTCCTCCGGGACTTACCAATGAGCAGTTCTTC. The chain combines TRBV2 with TRBJ2-1, with a tentative D call TRBD2 (6 bases). The CDR3 is 14 amino acids. Trimming took 5 bases from V and 6 from J, leaving 14 bases between them. Per the germline V gene, CDR1 is SNHLY and CDR2 is FYNNEI.

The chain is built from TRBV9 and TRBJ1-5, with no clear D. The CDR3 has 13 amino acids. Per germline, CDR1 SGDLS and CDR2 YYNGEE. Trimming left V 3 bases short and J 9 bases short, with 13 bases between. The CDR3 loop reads CASSAGDRPPQHF. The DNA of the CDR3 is TGTGCCAGCAGCGCCGGAGATCGACCGCCCCAGCATTTT.

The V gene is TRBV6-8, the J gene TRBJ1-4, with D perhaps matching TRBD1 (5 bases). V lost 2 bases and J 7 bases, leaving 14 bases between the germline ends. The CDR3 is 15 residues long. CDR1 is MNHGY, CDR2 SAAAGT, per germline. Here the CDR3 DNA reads TGTGCCAGCAGTTACGCCGACAGCCCAATTGAAAAACTGTTTTTT. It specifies CASSYADSPIEKLFF.

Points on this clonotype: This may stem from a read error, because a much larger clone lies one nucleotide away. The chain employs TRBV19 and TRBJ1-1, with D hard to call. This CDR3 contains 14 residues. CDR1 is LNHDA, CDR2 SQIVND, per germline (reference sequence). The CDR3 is CANSIGRGIPEAFF. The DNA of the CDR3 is TGTGCCAATAGTATAGGCCGGGGAATTCCTGAAGCTTTCTTT.

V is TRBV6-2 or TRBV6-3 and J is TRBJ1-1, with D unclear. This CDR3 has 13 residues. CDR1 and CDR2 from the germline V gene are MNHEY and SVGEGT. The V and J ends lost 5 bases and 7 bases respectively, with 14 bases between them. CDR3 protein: CASSAQRYREAFF. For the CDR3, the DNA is TGTGCCAGCAGTGCACAGCGGTACCGTGAAGCTTTCTTT.

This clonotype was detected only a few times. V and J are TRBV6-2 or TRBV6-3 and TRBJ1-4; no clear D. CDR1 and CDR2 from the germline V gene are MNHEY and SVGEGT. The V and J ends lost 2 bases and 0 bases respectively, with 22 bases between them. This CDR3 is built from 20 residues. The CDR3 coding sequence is TGTGCCAGCAGTTACCAAGGGATCGAAAGTACCCCCACAACTAATGAAAAACTGTTTTTT. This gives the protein CASSYQGIESTPTTNEKLFF.

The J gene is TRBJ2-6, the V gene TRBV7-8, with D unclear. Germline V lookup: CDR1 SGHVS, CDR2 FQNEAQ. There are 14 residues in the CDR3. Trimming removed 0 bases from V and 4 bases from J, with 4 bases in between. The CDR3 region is CASSLADGANVLTF. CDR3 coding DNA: TGTGCCAGCAGCTTAGCGGACGGGGCCAACGTCCTGACTTTC. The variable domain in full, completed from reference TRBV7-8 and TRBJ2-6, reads GAGVSQSPRYKVAKRGQDVALRCDPISGHVSLFWYQQALGQGPEFLTYFQNEAQLDKSGLPSDRFFAERPEGSVSTLKIQRTQQEDSAVYLCASSLADGANVLTFGAGSRLTVL.

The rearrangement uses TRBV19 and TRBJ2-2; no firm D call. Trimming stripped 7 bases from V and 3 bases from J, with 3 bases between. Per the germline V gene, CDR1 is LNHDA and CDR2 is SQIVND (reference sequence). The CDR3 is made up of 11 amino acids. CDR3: CASKDTGELFF. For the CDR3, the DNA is TGTGCCAGTAAGGACACCGGGGAGCTGTTTTTT.

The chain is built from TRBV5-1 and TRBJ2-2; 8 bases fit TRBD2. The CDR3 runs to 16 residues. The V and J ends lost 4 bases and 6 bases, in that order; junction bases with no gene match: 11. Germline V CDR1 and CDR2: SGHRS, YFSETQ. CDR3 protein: CASSPSLAGGSGELFF. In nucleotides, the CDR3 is TGCGCCAGCAGCCCTTCACTCGCGGGGGGATCCGGGGAGCTGTTTTTT.

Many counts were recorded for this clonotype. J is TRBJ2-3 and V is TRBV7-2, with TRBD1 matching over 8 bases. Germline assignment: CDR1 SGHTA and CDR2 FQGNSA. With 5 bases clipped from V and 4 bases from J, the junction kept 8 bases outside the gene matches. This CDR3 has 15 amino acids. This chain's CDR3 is CASSPRQGRSDTQYF. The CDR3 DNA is TGTGCCAGCAGCCCACGACAGGGGAGGTCAGATACGCAGTATTTT.

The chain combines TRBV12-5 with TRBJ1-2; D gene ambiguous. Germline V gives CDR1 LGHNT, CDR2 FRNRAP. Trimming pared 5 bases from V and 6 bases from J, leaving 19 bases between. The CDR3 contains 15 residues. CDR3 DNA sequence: TGTGCTAGTGGTCCGCCTGAGGTAGGCGCGGATGGCTACACCTTC. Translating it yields CASGPPEVGADGYTF.

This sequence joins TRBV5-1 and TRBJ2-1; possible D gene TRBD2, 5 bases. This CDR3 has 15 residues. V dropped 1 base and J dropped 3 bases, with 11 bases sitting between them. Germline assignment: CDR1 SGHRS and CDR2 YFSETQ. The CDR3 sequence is CASSLRENLYNEQFF. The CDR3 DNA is TGCGCCAGCAGCTTGAGGGAGAACCTCTACAATGAGCAGTTCTTC.

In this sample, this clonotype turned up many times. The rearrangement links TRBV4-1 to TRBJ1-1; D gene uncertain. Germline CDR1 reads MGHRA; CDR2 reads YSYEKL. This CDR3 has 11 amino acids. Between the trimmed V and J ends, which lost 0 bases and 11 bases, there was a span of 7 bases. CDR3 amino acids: CASSQDLRAFF. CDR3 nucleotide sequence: TGCGCCAGCAGCCAAGATTTGCGGGCTTTCTTT.

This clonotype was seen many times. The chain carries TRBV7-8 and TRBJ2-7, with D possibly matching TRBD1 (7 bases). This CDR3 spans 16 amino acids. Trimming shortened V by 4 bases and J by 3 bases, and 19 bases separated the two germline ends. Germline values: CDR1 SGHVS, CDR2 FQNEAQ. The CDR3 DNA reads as TGTGCCAGCAGCTCCCCGGAGGGGGCGCAAGGCTACGAGCAGTACTTC. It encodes CASSSPEGAQGYEQYF.

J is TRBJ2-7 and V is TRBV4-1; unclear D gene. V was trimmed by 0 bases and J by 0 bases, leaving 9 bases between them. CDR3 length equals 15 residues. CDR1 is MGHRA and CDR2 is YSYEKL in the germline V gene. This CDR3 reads CASSQEQALSYEQYF. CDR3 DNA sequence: TGCGCCAGCAGCCAAGAGCAGGCCCTCTCCTACGAGCAGTACTTC.